These 29 T cell receptor beta chains came from one sample sequenced in a study of cytomegalovirus exposure and HLA in healthy donors. Primers included in the PCR were 60 Vbeta and 13 Jbeta primers. Here immunoSEQ multiplex PCR was the method, and the copy in TCRdb shows in-frame clones only, minus some. The table lists about 170,000 clones, about 82% of them singletons. The sample was PBMCs. These receptors all stem from a woman aged 18-29 years in good health and CMV-seronegative.

As for this clone: Other DNA sequences in the same sample also yield this CDR3. This chain links TRBV4-1 with TRBJ2-1, with TRBD2 matching over 7 bases. Germline loops: CDR1 MGHRA, CDR2 YSYEKL. The CDR3 is 17 residues long. The V and J ends lost 1 base and 3 bases, in that order; junction bases with no gene match: 9. CDR3 sequence: CASSQVDLGLSYNEQFF. As DNA, the CDR3 is TGCGCCAGCAGCCAAGTCGACCTGGGACTAAGCTACAATGAGCAGTTCTTC.

The V call is TRBV15, the J call TRBJ2-7; tentative D call: TRBD2 (5 bases). The CDR3 spans 17 residues. V lost 3 bases and J lost 0, with 18 bases in between. Germline V lookup: CDR1 LNHNV, CDR2 YYDKDF (reference sequence). CDR3 sequence reads: CATSSEGGSRSSYEQYF. The CDR3 coding sequence is TGTGCCACCAGCAGTGAAGGAGGTTCAAGGAGCTCCTACGAGCAGTACTTC.

V gene TRBV7-9 combines with J gene TRBJ2-1; tentatively, D is TRBD2 (6 bases). CDR3 length equals 12 residues. V lost 5 bases and J 8 bases, leaving 10 bases between the germline ends. Germline V gene data show CDR1 as SEHNR and CDR2 as FQNEAQ (reference sequence). CDR3 loop: CASSHTSHEQFF. CDR3 in DNA: TGTGCCAGCAGCCATACTAGCCATGAGCAGTTCTTC.

About this clone: Its ends do not fully match the called genes, so a read error is possible. This chain uses TRBV7-2 with TRBJ2-7; D might be TRBD2 (6 bases). The CDR3 contains 14 residues. CDR1 is SGHTA, CDR2 FQGNSA, per germline. The CDR3 sequence: CATSFGGISYEQYF. The CDR3, as DNA: TGTGCCACCAGCTTTGGAGGGATCTCCTACGAGCAGTACTTC.

V and J are TRBV5-6 and TRBJ2-5; 7 bases are shared with TRBD1. Germline values: CDR1 SGHDT, CDR2 YYEEEE. V dropped 4 bases and J dropped 5; count of bases not matched to a gene: 5. This CDR3 spans 13 amino acids. The CDR3 nucleotides read TGTGCCAGCAGCCTGGGACAGACCGAGACCCAGTACTTC. This codes for CASSLGQTETQYF. Full variable domain (missing parts from reference TRBV5-6 and TRBJ2-5): DAGVTQSPTHLIKTRGQQVTLRCSPKSGHDTVSWYQQALGQGPQFIFQYYEEEERQRGNFPDRFSGHQFPNYSSELNVNALLLGDSALYLCASSLGQTETQYFGPGTRLLVL.

The rearrangement joins TRBV28 to TRBJ1-5; tentatively, D is TRBD1 (5 bases). This CDR3 has 15 residues. V gave up 6 bases and J gave up 5 bases, with 17 bases separating them. CDR1 is MDHEN and CDR2 is SYDVKM in the germline V gene. The CDR3 DNA is TGTGCCAGCAGGTGGGGGGTAGAATTGGATCAGCCCCAGCATTTT. Amino acid sequence: CASRWGVELDQPQHF.

J is TRBJ2-1 and V is TRBV4-1, with D uncertain. The CDR3 runs 17 residues. With 0 bases removed from V and 0 bases from J, the gap between germline ends came to 12 bases. Germline V lookup: CDR1 MGHRA, CDR2 YSYEKL. The chain's CDR3 is CASSQDDPRSSYNEQFF. In DNA, the CDR3 is TGCGCCAGCAGCCAAGATGATCCGAGGAGCTCCTACAATGAGCAGTTCTTC.

The chain is built from TRBV28 and TRBJ2-7; 7 bases fit TRBD1. This CDR3 is 14 amino acids long. Germline V CDR1 and CDR2: MDHEN, SYDVKM. Trimming took 2 bases from V and 3 from J; bases not matched to a gene: 4. Written as DNA, the CDR3 is TGTGCCAGCAGTTTACTGGACAGGAGCTACGAGCAGTACTTC. This translates into CASSLLDRSYEQYF.

In DNA, the CDR3 is TGTGCCAGCAGCGAGGGTAGTCAGGGGAATCAGCCCCAGCATTTT. Its protein product is CASSEGSQGNQPQHF. This sequence joins TRBV9 and TRBJ1-5; TRBD1 might be the D (6 bases). V lost 3 bases to trimming and J lost 4 bases, with 14 bases between them. This CDR3 has 15 residues. CDR1 SGDLS and CDR2 YYNGEE come from the germline V gene.

This clone was picked up one time. The chain couples TRBV28 to TRBJ2-1, with D tentatively TRBD2 (6 bases). V was shortened by 5 bases and J by 14 bases, with 16 bases between the two germline ends. Germline CDR1 and CDR2: MDHEN and SYDVKM. The CDR3 runs 12 residues. The CDR3 DNA sequence: TGTGCCAGCAGTCCTCGGGACCGGAGGGAGTTCTTC. As protein: CASSPRDRREFF.

The DNA of the CDR3 is TGTGCCTGGAGTGTCCAAGGGGGTTACTATGGCTACACCTTC. This sequence encodes CAWSVQGGYYGYTF. The V call is TRBV30, the J call TRBJ1-2; a possible D gene is TRBD1 (6 bases). V dropped 0 bases and J dropped 3 bases, with 11 bases sitting between them. The CDR3 consists of 14 residues. Germline loops: CDR1 GTSNPN, CDR2 SVGIG (reference sequence). Supplemented by reference TRBV30 and TRBJ1-2, the full variable domain reads SQTIHQWPATLVQPVGSPLSLECTVEGTSNPNLYWYRQAAGRGLQLLFYSVGIGQISSEVPQNLSASRPQDRQFILSSKKLLLSDSGFYLCAWSVQGGYYGYTFGSGTRLTVV.

The chain carries TRBV4-1 and TRBJ2-7; D remains unclear. With 1 base removed from V and 7 bases from J, the gap between germline ends came to 14 bases. The CDR3 is 14 amino acids. From germline, CDR1 is MGHRA and CDR2 YSYEKL. CDR3 sequence: CASSQVERLSEQYF. In nucleotides, the CDR3 is TGCGCCAGCAGCCAAGTTGAGAGACTCTCTGAGCAGTACTTC.

This clone is a singleton in its sample. This chain links TRBV25-1 with TRBJ2-5; 8 bases map to TRBD1. The V gene end was trimmed by 4 bases and the J gene end by 5 bases; junction bases not matched to a gene: 6. CDR3 length equals 14 residues. Germline V gives CDR1 MGHDK, CDR2 SYGVNS. In DNA form, the CDR3 reads TGTGCCAGCAGTGGATGGACAGGGAGGGAGACCCAGTACTTC. Its protein product is CASSGWTGRETQYF.

The rearrangement uses TRBV28 and TRBJ2-3; the match to TRBD2 covers 8 bases. J lost 0 bases, V lost 5 bases, and 10 bases had no gene match. The CDR3 contains 17 residues. Germline V lookup: CDR1 MDHEN, CDR2 SYDVKM. The CDR3 DNA reads as TGTGCCAGCAGTACGTTCACTAGCGGCCAAAGCACAGATACGCAGTATTTT. Its protein product is CASSTFTSGQSTDTQYF.

This chain connects TRBV5-1 to TRBJ2-6, with TRBD1 as a possible D gene (6 bases). V was clipped by 5 bases and J by 0 bases, with 15 bases between them. This CDR3 is 17 amino acids long. The V gene's germline CDR1 is SGHRS and CDR2 YFSETQ. The CDR3 region has the DNA TGCGCCAGCAGTTGGACAGTTATGAGCTCTGGGGCCAACGTCCTGACTTTC. The encoded protein is CASSWTVMSSGANVLTF.

The V call is TRBV5-6, the J call TRBJ2-5, with 10 bases aligning to TRBD1. J lost 3 bases, V lost 3 bases, and 2 bases had no gene match. Germline V gene data show CDR1 as SGHDT and CDR2 as YYEEEE. The CDR3 consists of 14 residues. The DNA for the CDR3 is TGTGCCAGCAGCTGGGGGACAGGGGAAGAGACCCAGTACTTC. Its translation: CASSWGTGEETQYF.

V usage is TRBV4-3 and J usage is TRBJ2-4; 9 nucleotides match TRBD1. The ends lost 1 base at V and 5 bases at J; junction bases unmatched: 6. This CDR3 has 16 residues. CDR1 LGHNA and CDR2 YSLEER come from the germline V gene. CDR3 in amino acids: CASSQVWGQGQNIQYF. The CDR3 coding sequence is TGCGCCAGCAGCCAAGTGTGGGGACAGGGACAAAACATTCAGTACTTC.

The rearrangement links TRBV4-2 to TRBJ2-2; D is perhaps TRBD1 (6 bases). Deletions cut 0 bases from V and 5 bases from J, with 10 bases between. The CDR3 totals 15 residues. Germline V lookup: CDR1 LGHNA, CDR2 YNFKEQ. The CDR3 spells CASSQEWTATGELFF. The CDR3 coding sequence is TGTGCCAGCAGCCAAGAGTGGACAGCAACCGGGGAGCTGTTTTTT.

The rearrangement joins TRBV18 to TRBJ2-6, with D possibly TRBD1 on 6 matching bases. V was shortened by 2 bases and J by 1 base, with 6 bases between the two germline ends. The CDR3 loop spans 15 amino acids. The V gene's germline CDR1 is KGHSH and CDR2 LQKENI. This CDR3 is CASSPGQSGANVLTF. CDR3 DNA: TGTGCCAGCTCACCAGGACAGTCTGGGGCCAACGTCCTGACTTTC.

The chain joins TRBV15 to TRBJ1-5; 9 nucleotides match TRBD1. V lost 2 bases to trimming and J lost 4 bases; unmatched junction nucleotides: 3. The CDR3 runs 15 residues. CDR1 and CDR2 from the germline V gene are LNHNV and YYDKDF (reference sequence). Written as DNA, the CDR3 is TGTGCCACCAGCAGACCGGGACAGGGTAATCAGCCCCAGCATTTT. Protein sequence: CATSRPGQGNQPQHF.

This chain uses TRBV28 with TRBJ2-5; D may be TRBD1 (6 bases). CDR3 length: 14 amino acids. V was trimmed by 5 bases and J by 1 base, leaving 11 bases between them. Per the germline V gene, CDR1 is MDHEN and CDR2 is SYDVKM. Here the CDR3 DNA reads TGTGCCAGCAGTCGATCGGACAGCCAAGAGACCCAGTACTTC. This gives the protein CASSRSDSQETQYF.

This clone was detected only once. The CDR3 bases are TGTGCCAGTAGTATAGATTCCCTAGCGGGAGTTGGTGAGCAGTTCTTC. Protein sequence: CASSIDSLAGVGEQFF. The chain recombines TRBV19 with TRBJ2-1, with 10 bases matching TRBD2. Germline V gene sequence: CDR1 LNHDA, CDR2 SQIVND (reference sequence). This CDR3 region has 16 residues. J was trimmed by 9 bases and V by 0 bases; bases with no gene match: 8.

The chain couples TRBV7-9 to TRBJ2-7, with 10 nucleotides matching TRBD1. The germline V gene has CDR1 SEHNR and CDR2 FQNEAQ (reference sequence). The junction had 6 bases not matched to a gene; V was cut back by 7 bases and J by 0 bases. The CDR3 has 15 amino acids. The CDR3 loop is CASKPGQGSSYEQYF. CDR3 nucleotides: TGTGCCAGCAAGCCGGGACAGGGGAGCTCCTACGAGCAGTACTTC. The full variable domain, completed using reference TRBV7-9 and TRBJ2-7, is DTGVSQNPRHKITKRGQNVTFRCDPISEHNRLYWYRQTLGQGPEFLTYFQNEAQLEKSRLLSDRFSAERPKGSFSTLEIQRTEQGDSAMYLCASKPGQGSSYEQYFGPGTRLTVT.

This clone occurred once. The chain uses TRBV19 and TRBJ1-5; unclear D gene. This CDR3 contains 14 residues. The V end lost 7 bases, the J end lost 6 bases, and 16 bases lay between the germline ends. From germline, CDR1 is LNHDA and CDR2 SQIVND (reference sequence). The CDR3 protein is CASTHDTGSQPQHF. CDR3 in DNA: TGTGCCAGTACCCACGACACCGGGAGTCAGCCCCAGCATTTT.

This clone was seen more than once but under ten times. V gene TRBV7-9 combines with J gene TRBJ2-5; TRBD1 might be the D (5 bases). Per germline, CDR1 SEHNR and CDR2 FQNEAQ (reference sequence). V shed 1 base and J shed 2 bases, with 5 bases lying between them. The CDR3 loop spans 13 amino acids. CDR3 coding DNA: TGTGCCAGCAGCTTAGGACAGCAAGAGACCCAGTACTTC. This encodes CASSLGQQETQYF. Drawing the rest from reference TRBV7-9 and TRBJ2-5, the complete variable domain is DTGVSQNPRHKITKRGQNVTFRCDPISEHNRLYWYRQTLGQGPEFLTYFQNEAQLEKSRLLSDRFSAERPKGSFSTLEIQRTEQGDSAMYLCASSLGQQETQYFGPGTRLLVL.

This chain links TRBV27 with TRBJ2-7; 7 nucleotides line up with TRBD1. The junction had 7 bases not matched to a gene; V was cut back by 0 bases and J by 2 bases. Germline lookup yields CDR1 MNHEY and CDR2 SMNVEV (reference sequence). This CDR3 is built from 16 residues. The CDR3 sequence is CASSLSGDSTTYEQYF. The CDR3 nucleotides read TGTGCCAGCAGTTTATCGGGGGACAGCACGACCTACGAGCAGTACTTC.

The chain carries TRBV12-5 and TRBJ2-1; D is uncertain. Trimming removed 6 bases at V and 0 bases at J, with 6 bases between. This CDR3 is built from 13 residues. The germline V gene has CDR1 LGHNT and CDR2 FRNRAP. CDR3 region: CASGPSSYNEQFF. The DNA for the CDR3 is TGTGCTAGTGGGCCCAGCTCCTACAATGAGCAGTTCTTC.

The chain links TRBV7-9 to TRBJ1-1; 8 nucleotides line up with TRBD1. CDR1 is SEHNR, CDR2 FQNEAQ, per germline (reference sequence). With 5 bases clipped from V and 3 bases from J, the junction kept 8 bases outside the gene matches. This CDR3 has 15 residues. The CDR3 bases are TGTGCCAGCAGCCCCGACAGGGGATGGGACACTGAAGCTTTCTTT. It is translated as CASSPDRGWDTEAFF.

The rearrangement links TRBV27 to TRBJ2-3, with D possibly TRBD2 on 5 matching bases. The length of the CDR3 is 13 residues. In germline, CDR1 is MNHEY, CDR2 SMNVEV (reference sequence). V was shortened by 6 bases and J by 4 bases, with 11 bases between the two germline ends. CDR3 nucleotide sequence: TGTGCCAGCAGCTTGGCCGGGGCAGATACGCAGTATTTT. Translation: CASSLAGADTQYF.